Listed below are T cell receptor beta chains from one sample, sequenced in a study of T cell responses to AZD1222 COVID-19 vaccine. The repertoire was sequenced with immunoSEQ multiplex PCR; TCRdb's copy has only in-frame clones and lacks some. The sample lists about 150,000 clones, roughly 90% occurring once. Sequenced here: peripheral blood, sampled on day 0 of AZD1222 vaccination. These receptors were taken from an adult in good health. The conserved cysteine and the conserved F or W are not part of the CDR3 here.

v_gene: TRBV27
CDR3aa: ASSWDRNYNYGYT

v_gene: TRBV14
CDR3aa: ASSQALRYASDRGLYEQY

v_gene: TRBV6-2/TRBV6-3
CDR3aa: ASSYPKMLRSTDTQY

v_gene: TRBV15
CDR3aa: ATSREGRGNRLGYT

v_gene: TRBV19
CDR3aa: ASSIRLGATRPREGYT

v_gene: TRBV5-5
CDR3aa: ASSLTVTDTQY

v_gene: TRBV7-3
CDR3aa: ASSYSTVNTGELF

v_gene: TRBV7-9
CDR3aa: ASNPLGDRPNEKLF

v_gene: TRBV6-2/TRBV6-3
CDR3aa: ASSYPQGRDRNLYNEQF

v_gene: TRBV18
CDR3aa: ASSTSRDRVNYGYT

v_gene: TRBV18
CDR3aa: VSSERRDQPQH

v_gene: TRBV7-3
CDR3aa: ASSSGTQMKQY

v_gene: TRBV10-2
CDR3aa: ASSEGQLSSYNSPLH

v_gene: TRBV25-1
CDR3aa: ASTSLRHGELF

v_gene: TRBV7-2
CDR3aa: ASSLSGDAPNYGYT

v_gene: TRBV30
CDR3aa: AWMATDRSYEQY

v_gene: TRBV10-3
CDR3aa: AISEFIRMNTEAF

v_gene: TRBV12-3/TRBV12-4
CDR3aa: ASSDYLNTEAF

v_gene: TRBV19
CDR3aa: ASSIFPQANTEAF

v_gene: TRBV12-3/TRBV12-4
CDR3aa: ASSRGQGRAF

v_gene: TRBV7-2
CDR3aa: ASSLMGDYGAF

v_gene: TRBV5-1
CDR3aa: ASSLGAGEKLF

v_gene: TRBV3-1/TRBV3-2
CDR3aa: ASSQELEGSYYEQY

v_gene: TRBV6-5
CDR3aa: ASSYEGWSEQY

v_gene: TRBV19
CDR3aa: ASRSRDRGYGYT

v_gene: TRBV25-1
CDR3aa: ASSAIQGETEAF

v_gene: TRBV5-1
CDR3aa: ASSLGVDQPQH

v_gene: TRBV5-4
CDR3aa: ASSLFGRSYNSPLH

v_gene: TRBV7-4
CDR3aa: ASRPGRCDPYEQY

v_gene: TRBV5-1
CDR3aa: ASSPIRLAGVGSYEQY

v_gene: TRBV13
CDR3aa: ASSTTSGRTTGELF

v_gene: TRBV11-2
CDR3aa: ASSLVYRAGALNNEQF

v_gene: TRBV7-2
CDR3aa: ASSLRRQGSPSYEQY

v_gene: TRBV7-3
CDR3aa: ASSLEGIGYNEQF

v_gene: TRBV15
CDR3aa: ATSRDGTVNSPLH

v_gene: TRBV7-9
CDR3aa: ASSISGHRNTEAF

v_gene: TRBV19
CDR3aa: ASSIGAIEQPQH

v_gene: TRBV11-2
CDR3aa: ASSLTGTSGTGELF

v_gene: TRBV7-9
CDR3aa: ASSIDEQGLPGLAAYNEQF

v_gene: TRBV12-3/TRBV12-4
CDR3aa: ASSLVAYEQY

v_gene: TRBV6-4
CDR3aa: ASSDSGRGRGGYT

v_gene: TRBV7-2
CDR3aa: ASTSGANVLT

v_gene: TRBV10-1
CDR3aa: ATSSGQGEEQH

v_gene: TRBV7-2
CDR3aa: ASSPRATGEHEKLF

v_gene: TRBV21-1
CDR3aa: ASSNKEGPTTYEQY

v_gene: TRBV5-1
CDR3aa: ASSIGTGTDTQY

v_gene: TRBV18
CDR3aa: ASSSNPGGGTEAF

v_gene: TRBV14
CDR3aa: ASSPLTGLNEKLF